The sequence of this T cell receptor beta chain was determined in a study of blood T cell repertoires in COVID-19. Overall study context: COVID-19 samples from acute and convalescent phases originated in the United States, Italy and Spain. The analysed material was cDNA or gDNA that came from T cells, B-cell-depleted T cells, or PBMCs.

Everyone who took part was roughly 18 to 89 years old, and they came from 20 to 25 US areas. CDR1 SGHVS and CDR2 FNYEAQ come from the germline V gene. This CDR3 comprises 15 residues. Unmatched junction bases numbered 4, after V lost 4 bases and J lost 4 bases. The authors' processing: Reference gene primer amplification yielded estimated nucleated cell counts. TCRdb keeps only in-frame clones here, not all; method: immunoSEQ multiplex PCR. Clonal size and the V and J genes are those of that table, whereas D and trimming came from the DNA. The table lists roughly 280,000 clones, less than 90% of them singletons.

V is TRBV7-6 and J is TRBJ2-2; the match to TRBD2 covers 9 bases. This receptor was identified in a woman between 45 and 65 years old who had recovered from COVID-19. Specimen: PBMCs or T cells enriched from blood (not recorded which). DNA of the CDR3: TGTGCCAGCAGCTCTAGCGGGAAAGCCACCGGGGAGCTGTTTTTT. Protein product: CASSSSGKATGELFF.